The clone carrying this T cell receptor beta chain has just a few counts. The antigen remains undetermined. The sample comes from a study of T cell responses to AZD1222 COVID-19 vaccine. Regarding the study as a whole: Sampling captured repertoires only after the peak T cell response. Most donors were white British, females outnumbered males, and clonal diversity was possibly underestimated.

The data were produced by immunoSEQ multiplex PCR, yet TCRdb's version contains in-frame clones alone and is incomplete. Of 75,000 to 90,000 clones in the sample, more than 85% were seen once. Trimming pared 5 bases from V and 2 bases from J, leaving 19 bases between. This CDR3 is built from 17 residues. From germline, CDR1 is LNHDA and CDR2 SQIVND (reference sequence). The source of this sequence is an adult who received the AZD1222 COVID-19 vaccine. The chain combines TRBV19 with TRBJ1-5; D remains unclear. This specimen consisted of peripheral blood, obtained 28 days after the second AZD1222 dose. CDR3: CASSRDKGLAGNQPQHF. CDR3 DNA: TGTGCCAGTAGTCGGGATAAGGGTCTGGCGGGCAATCAGCCCCAGCATTTT.